The 8 T cell receptor beta chains below come from one sample, sequenced in a study of response to subunit inactivated influenza vaccine. TCRdb used MiXCR to reprocess the RT-PCR reads, holding one entry per CDR3 protein. The sample has under 950,000 distinct CDR3 sequences; less than 25% are singletons. The sequencing used PBMCs from blood, collected about 5 days after vaccination. The receptors come from a man aged 50 to 60 who received an inactivated influenza vaccine.

This clonotype occurred a few times. This chain links TRBV5-1 with TRBJ2-4; D is uncertain. CDR1 and CDR2 from the germline V gene are SGHRS and YFSETQ. This CDR3 has 14 residues. Trimming removed 0 bases at V and 8 bases at J, with 12 bases between. Here the CDR3 DNA reads TGCGCCAGCAGCTTGGAAGGACCTTTGGACATTCAGTACTTC. Amino acids: CASSLEGPLDIQYF.

This clonotype came up a few times. The rearrangement joins TRBV7-2 to TRBJ1-2; D remains ambiguous. From germline, CDR1 is SGHTA and CDR2 FQGNSA. Trimming pared 4 bases from V and 8 bases from J, leaving 20 bases between. This CDR3 has 15 amino acids. The CDR3 reads CASSSVRIKSGGYTF. The CDR3 nucleotides read TGTGCCAGCAGCTCAGTACGGATTAAATCAGGAGGCTACACCTTC.

The gene calls are TRBV28 and TRBJ2-1; TRBD2 matches 10 bases. CDR1 and CDR2 (germline): MDHEN, SYDVKM. The trim removed 9 bases at V and 15 bases at J, leaving 17 bases unmatched. The CDR3 length is 14 residues. CDR3 nucleotides: TGTGCCAGTCGATCAGCGGGGGGGCAAAAGTTGGGGTTCTTC. Translating it yields CASRSAGGQKLGFF.

This clonotype was observed a handful of times. The rearrangement uses TRBV5-6 and TRBJ2-7; 9 bases agree with TRBD2. This CDR3 has 14 amino acids. V lost 4 bases to trimming and J lost 3 bases; unmatched junction nucleotides: 5. Germline V CDR1 and CDR2: SGHDT, YYEEEE. For the CDR3, the DNA is TGTGCCAGCAGCACGCGGGGGGGACTCTACGAGCAGTACTTC. Its translation: CASSTRGGLYEQYF.

Ten or more counts support this clonotype. The chain uses TRBV15 and TRBJ2-3; 9 bases fit TRBD1. Unmatched junction bases numbered 5, after V lost 6 bases and J lost 4 bases. This CDR3 region has 14 residues. Per germline, CDR1 LNHNV and CDR2 YYDKDF (reference sequence). CDR3 bases: TGTGCCACCAGTGCGCGGACAGGGGCAGATACGCAGTATTTT. Its protein product is CATSARTGADTQYF.

This clonotype was recorded many times. This sequence joins TRBV4-3 and TRBJ2-1; 13 bases are a match to TRBD2. Germline V gene sequence: CDR1 LGHNA, CDR2 YSLEER. The CDR3 contains 16 residues. Trimming at V came to 2 bases and at J to 10 bases, leaving 8 bases not matched to a gene. CDR3 region: CASSQSGLAGDGEQFF. As DNA, the CDR3 is TGCGCCAGCAGCCAAAGCGGACTAGCGGGAGACGGCGAGCAGTTCTTC.

V and J are TRBV9 and TRBJ2-2; 7 bases match TRBD2. Germline assignment: CDR1 SGDLS and CDR2 YYNGEE. The CDR3 has 15 residues. J gave up 7 bases and V 0 bases, and 6 bases lay outside the gene matches. CDR3 DNA: TGTGCCAGCAGCGTAGACGGGGGGTTTGACGGGGAGCTGTTTTTT. Protein: CASSVDGGFDGELFF.

CDR3 loop: CASSRSGQGSNEQFF. The DNA of the CDR3 is TGTGCCAGCAGCCGTTCGGGACAGGGAAGCAATGAGCAGTTCTTC. The genes are TRBV7-6 and TRBJ2-1, with TRBD1 matching over 9 bases. V was clipped by 5 bases and J by 6 bases; unmatched bases: 8. CDR1 and CDR2 from the germline V gene are SGHVS and FNYEAQ. The length of the CDR3 is 15 residues.